This T cell receptor (beta chain) was profiled in a study of neurological immune-mediated disorders. Germline CDR1 SGHTA, CDR2 FQGNSA. The V end was cut by 1 base, the J end by 6 bases, with 13 bases between. The CDR3 is made up of 14 amino acids. Each CDR3 protein is one row after TCRdb ran MiXCR on the 5' RACE reads. This table has about 55,000 distinct CDR3 sequences, 3% to 4.5% appearing once. The sample comprised CD4+ T cells from blood. The gene calls are TRBV7-2 and TRBJ2-7; perhaps TRBD1 as D (7 bases). The receptor was isolated from a woman in her thirties or forties with multiple sclerosis. CDR3 region: CASSLGQGGTEQYF. The CDR3 DNA reads as TGTGCCAGCAGCTTAGGACAGGGAGGCACCGAGCAGTACTTC.